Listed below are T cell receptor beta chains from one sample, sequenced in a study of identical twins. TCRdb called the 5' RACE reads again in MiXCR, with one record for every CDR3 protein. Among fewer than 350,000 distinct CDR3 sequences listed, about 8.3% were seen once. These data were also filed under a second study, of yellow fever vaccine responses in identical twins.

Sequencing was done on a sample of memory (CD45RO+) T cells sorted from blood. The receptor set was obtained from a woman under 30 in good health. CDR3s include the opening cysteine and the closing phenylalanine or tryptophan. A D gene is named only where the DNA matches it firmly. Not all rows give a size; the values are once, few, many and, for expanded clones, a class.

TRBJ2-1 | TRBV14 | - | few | CASSQVGRKPYNEQFF | TGTGCCAGCAGCCAAGTCGGACGGAAACCCTACAATGAGCAGTTCTTC
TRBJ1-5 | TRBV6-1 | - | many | CASRVGGGNQPQHF | TGTGCCAGCAGGGTGGGGGGGGGCAATCAGCCCCAGCATTTT
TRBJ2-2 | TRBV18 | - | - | CASSPLNTGELFF | TGTGCCAGCTCACCACTGAACACCGGGGAGCTGTTTTTT
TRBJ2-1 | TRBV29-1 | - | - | CSVGWPANEQFF | TGCAGCGTTGGATGGCCGGCCAATGAGCAGTTCTTC
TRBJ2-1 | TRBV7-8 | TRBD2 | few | CASSLGGWASGNEQFF | TGTGCCAGCAGCTTAGGGGGCTGGGCTAGCGGCAATGAGCAGTTCTTC
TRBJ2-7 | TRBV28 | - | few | CASTEGPYEQYF | TGTGCCAGCACCGAGGGGCCCTACGAGCAGTACTTC
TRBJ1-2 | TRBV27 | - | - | CASSLSGPINYGYTF | TGTGCCAGCAGTTTATCCGGTCCAATAAACTATGGCTACACCTTC
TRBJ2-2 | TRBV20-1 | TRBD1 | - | CSARKGGEVGELFF | TGCAGTGCTAGAAAAGGGGGCGAGGTCGGGGAGCTGTTTTTT
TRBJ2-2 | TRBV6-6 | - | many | CASTGRDTGELFF | TGTGCCAGCACGGGGCGGGACACCGGGGAGCTGTTTTTT
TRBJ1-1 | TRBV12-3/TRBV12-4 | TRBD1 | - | CASGGQGVTEAFF | TGTGCCAGCGGCGGACAGGGGGTCACTGAAGCTTTCTTT
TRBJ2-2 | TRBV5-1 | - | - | CASSPRTESTGELFF | TGCGCCAGCAGCCCGCGGACAGAGAGCACCGGGGAGCTGTTTTTT
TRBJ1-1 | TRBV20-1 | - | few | CSAQDLGTEAFF | TGCAGTGCTCAGGACTTGGGGACTGAAGCTTTCTTT
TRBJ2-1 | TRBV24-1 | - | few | CATSDRGAGNGYEQFF | TGTGCCACCAGTGATAGGGGGGCAGGGAATGGGTATGAGCAGTTCTTC
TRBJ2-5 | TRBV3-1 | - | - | CASSQWDPKETQYF | TGTGCCAGCAGCCAATGGGACCCCAAAGAGACCCAGTACTTC
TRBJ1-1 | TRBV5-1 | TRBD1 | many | CASSLTGDRTEAFF | TGCGCCAGCAGCCTGACGGGGGACAGGACTGAAGCTTTCTTT
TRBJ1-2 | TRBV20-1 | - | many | CSAIIQGVWGYTF | TGCAGTGCTATAATACAGGGAGTTTGGGGCTACACCTTC
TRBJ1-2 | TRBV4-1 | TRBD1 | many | CASSQEHVRDRGYGYTF | TGCGCCAGCAGCCAAGAGCATGTTCGGGACAGGGGTTATGGCTACACCTTC
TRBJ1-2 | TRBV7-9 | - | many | CASSLGGQGFRYGYTF | TGTGCCAGCAGCTTAGGCGGCCAGGGGTTTCGGTATGGCTACACCTTC
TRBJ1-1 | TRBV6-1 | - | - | CASSEGSVRNTEAFF | TGTGCCAGCAGTGAAGGCTCTGTAAGGAACACTGAAGCTTTCTTT
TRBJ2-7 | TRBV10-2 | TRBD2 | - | CASTPSSGSYEQYF | TGCGCCAGCACTCCTTCTAGCGGGAGCTACGAGCAGTACTTC
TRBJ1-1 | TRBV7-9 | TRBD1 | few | CASSLGLTGGDTEAFF | TGTGCCAGCAGCTTGGGCCTGACAGGGGGTGACACTGAAGCTTTCTTT
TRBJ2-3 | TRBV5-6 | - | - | CASSFFGGTDTQYF | TGTGCCAGCAGCTTCTTCGGGGGAACAGATACGCAGTATTTT
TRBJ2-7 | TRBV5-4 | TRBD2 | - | CASRFGLEFYEQYF | TGTGCCAGCAGGTTCGGACTAGAATTCTACGAGCAGTACTTC
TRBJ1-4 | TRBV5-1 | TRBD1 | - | CASSGTGAVEKLFF | TGCGCCAGCAGCGGGACAGGGGCGGTTGAAAAACTGTTTTTT
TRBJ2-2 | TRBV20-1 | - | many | CSAEKTNTGELFF | TGCAGTGCCGAGAAAACGAACACCGGGGAGCTGTTTTTT
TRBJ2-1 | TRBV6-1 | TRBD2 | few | CASTQGSGGSYNEQFF | TGTGCCAGCACCCAGGGTAGCGGGGGCTCCTACAATGAGCAGTTCTTC
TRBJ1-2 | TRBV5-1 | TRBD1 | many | CASSDLDRAGYTF | TGCGCCAGCAGCGATTTAGACAGGGCTGGCTACACCTTC
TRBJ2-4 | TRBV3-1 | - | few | CASSPDRLKNIQYF | TGTGCCAGCAGCCCCGACAGACTCAAAAACATTCAGTACTTC
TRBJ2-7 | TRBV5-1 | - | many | CASSLVGDSLEKQYF | TGCGCCAGCAGCTTGGTGGGAGACAGTTTGGAAAAGCAGTACTTC
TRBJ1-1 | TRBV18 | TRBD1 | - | CASSPSGQGAGEAFF | TGTGCCAGCTCACCGTCGGGACAGGGGGCCGGTGAAGCTTTCTTT
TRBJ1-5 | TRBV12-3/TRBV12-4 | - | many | CASRYGLTSDQPQHF | TGTGCCAGCAGATATGGACTTACTTCTGATCAGCCCCAGCATTTT
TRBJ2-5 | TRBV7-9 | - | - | CASSFIAVAEETQYF | TGTGCCAGCAGCTTTATAGCGGTGGCGGAAGAGACCCAGTACTTC
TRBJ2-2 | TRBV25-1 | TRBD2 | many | CASRQTSGGASNTGELFF | TGTGCCAGCAGACAGACTAGCGGGGGGGCCTCGAACACCGGGGAGCTGTTTTTT
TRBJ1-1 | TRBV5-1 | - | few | CASSLGVLGMGTEAFF | TGCGCCAGCAGCTTGGGCGTTCTTGGGATGGGAACTGAAGCTTTCTTT
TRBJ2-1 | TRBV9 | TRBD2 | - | CASSPQGGSSYNEQFF | TGTGCCAGCAGCCCACAAGGCGGGAGCTCCTACAATGAGCAGTTCTTC
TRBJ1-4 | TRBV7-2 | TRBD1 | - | CASSGQGMKLFF | TGTGCCAGCAGCGGACAGGGCATGAAACTGTTTTTT
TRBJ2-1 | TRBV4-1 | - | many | CASSRVPFNEQFF | TGCGCCAGCAGCCGGGTCCCTTTCAATGAGCAGTTCTTC
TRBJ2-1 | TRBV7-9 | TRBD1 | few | CASSLVDRDFREQFF | TGTGCCAGCAGCTTAGTGGACAGGGACTTCAGGGAGCAGTTCTTC
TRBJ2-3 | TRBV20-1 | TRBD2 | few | CSASRLAGLTDTQYF | TGCAGTGCTAGCAGACTAGCGGGCCTAACAGATACGCAGTATTTT
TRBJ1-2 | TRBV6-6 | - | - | CAATPPEGGYTF | TGTGCCGCAACCCCCCCCGAGGGGGGCTACACCTTC
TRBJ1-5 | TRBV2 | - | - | CASTLTESWNQPQHF | TGTGCCAGCACCCTCACAGAGTCTTGGAATCAGCCCCAGCATTTT
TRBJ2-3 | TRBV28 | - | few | CASSPWAGGLSTDTQYF | TGTGCCAGCAGTCCCTGGGCTGGGGGGCTTAGCACAGATACGCAGTATTTT
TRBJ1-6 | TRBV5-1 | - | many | CASSIGTENSPLHF | TGCGCCAGCAGCATTGGGACGGAGAATTCACCCCTCCACTTT
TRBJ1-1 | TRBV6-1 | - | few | CASRHANTEAFF | TGTGCCAGCCGACATGCGAACACTGAAGCTTTCTTT
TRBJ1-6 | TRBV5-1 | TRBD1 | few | CASSLEQGGNSPLHF | TGCGCCAGCAGCTTGGAACAGGGGGGTAATTCACCCCTCCACTTT